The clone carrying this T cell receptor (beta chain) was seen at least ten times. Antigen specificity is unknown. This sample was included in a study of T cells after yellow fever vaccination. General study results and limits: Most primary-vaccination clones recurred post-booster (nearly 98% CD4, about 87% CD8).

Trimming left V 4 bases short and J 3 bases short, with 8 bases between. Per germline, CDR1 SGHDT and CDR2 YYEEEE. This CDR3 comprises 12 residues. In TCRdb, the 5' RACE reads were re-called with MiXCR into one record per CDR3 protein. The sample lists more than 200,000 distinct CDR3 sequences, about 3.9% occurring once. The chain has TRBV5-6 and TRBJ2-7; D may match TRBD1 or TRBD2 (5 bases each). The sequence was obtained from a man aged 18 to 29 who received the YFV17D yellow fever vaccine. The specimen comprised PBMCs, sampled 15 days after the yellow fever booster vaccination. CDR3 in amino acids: CASSRDRYEQYF. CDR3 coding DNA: TGTGCCAGCAGCCGGGACCGCTACGAGCAGTACTTC.